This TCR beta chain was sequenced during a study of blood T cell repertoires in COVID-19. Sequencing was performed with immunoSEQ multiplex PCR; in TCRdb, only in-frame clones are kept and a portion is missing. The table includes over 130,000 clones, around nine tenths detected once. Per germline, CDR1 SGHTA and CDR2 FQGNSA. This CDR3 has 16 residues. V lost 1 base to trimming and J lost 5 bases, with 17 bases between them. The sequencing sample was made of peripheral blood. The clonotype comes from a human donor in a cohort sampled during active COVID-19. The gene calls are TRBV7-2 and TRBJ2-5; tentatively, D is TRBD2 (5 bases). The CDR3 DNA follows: TGTGCCAGCAGCTTAGGGGTGATCCCACTAGGGGAGACCCAGTACTTC. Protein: CASSLGVIPLGETQYF. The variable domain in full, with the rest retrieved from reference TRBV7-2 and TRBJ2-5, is GAGVSQSPSNKVTEKGKDVELRCDPISGHTALYWYRQSLGQGLEFLIYFQGNSAPDKSGLPSDRFSAERTGGSVSTLTIQRTQQEDSAVYLCASSLGVIPLGETQYFGPGTRLLVL.